The clone carrying this TCR beta chain turned up a few times. The antigen remains undetermined. Data came from immunoSEQ multiplex PCR; TCRdb stores just in-frame clones and leaves some out. Altogether over 80,000 clones are present, more than 70% being singletons, with the ten largest covering approximately 4%. The CDR3 totals 14 residues. V lost 1 base to trimming and J lost 1 base, with 2 bases between them. Germline values: CDR1 SGHTA, CDR2 FQGNSA. The record originates from a study of OX40 agonist ivuxolimab in advanced cancers. About the research overall: Anti-PD-1, anti-PD-L1 or anti-CTLA-4 therapy given earlier was allowed, and 40% had some.

Study-level results: Clonal expansion in partial responders at 0.1-3.0 mg/kg ranked among the lowest.

The input for sequencing was CD4+ or CD8+ T cells sorted from blood, taken in a trial of the OX40 agonist ivuxolimab. The source is an adult with an advanced solid tumor such as melanoma, head and neck, liver or kidney cancer. V and J are TRBV7-2 and TRBJ2-6; D is undetermined. DNA of the CDR3: TGTGCCAGCAGCTTAGGGTCTGGGGCCAACGTCCTGACTTTC. Its translation: CASSLGSGANVLTF. The full variable domain, its missing parts supplied by reference TRBV7-2 and TRBJ2-6, is GAGVSQSPSNKVTEKGKDVELRCDPISGHTALYWYRQSLGQGLEFLIYFQGNSAPDKSGLPSDRFSAERTGGSVSTLTIQRTQQEDSAVYLCASSLGSGANVLTFGAGSRLTVL.